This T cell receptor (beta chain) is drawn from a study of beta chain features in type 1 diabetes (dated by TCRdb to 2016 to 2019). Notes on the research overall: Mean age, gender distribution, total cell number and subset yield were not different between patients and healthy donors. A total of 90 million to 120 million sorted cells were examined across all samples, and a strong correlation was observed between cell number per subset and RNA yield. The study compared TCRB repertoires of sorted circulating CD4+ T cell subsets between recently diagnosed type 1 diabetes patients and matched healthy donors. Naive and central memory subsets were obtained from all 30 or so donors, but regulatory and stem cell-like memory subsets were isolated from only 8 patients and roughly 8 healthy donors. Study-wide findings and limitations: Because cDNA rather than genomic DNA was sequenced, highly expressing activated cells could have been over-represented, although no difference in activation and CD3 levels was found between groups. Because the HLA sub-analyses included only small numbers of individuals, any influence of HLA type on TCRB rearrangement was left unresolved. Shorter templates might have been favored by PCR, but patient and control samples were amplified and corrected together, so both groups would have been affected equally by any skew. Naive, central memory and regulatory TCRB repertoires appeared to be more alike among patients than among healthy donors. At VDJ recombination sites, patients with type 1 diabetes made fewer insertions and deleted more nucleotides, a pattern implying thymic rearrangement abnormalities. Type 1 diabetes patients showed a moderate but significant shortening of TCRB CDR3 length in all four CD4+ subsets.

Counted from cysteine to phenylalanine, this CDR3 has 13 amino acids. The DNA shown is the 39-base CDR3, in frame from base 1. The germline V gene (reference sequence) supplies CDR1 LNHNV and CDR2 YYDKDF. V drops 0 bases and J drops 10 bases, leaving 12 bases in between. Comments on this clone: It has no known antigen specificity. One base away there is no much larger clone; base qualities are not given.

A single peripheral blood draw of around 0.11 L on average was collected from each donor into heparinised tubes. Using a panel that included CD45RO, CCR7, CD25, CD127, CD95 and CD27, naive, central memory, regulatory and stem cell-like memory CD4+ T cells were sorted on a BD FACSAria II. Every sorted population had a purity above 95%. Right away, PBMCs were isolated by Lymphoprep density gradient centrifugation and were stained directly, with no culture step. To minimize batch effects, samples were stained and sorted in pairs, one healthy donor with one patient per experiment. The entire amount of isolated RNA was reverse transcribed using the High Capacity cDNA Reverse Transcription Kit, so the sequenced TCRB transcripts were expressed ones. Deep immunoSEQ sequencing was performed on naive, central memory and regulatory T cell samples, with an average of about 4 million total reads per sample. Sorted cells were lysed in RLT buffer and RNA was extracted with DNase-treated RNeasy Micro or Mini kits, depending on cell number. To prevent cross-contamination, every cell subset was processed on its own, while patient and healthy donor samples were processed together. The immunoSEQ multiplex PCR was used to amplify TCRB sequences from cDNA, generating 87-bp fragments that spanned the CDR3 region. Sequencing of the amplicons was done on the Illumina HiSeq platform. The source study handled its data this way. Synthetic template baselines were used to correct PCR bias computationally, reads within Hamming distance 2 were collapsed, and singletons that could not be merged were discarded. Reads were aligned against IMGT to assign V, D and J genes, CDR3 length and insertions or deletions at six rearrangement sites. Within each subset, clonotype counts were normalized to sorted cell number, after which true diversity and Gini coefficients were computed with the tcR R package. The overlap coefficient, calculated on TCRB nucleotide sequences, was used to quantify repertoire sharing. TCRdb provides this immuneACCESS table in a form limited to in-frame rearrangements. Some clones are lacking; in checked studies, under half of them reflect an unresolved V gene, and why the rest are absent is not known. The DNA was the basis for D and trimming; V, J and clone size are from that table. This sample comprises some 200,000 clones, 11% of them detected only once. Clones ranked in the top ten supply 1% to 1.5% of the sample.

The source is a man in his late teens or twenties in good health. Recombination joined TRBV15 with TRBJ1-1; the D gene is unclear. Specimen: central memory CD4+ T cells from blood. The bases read TGTGCCACCAGCAGAGATCCTAGGATTGGAGCTTTCTTT. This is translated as CATSRDPRIGAFF.